This note documents a single TCR beta chain sequence. Its antigen is undetermined. Extracted from the samples, RNA was reverse transcribed into cDNA to serve as the sequencing template. The protocol was immunoSEQ multiplex PCR, while the TCRdb copy is restricted to in-frame clones and leaves out a portion. The top ten hold more than 0.95% of the sample, which has 250,000 or so clones, around two thirds seen once. V lost 4 bases, J lost 5 bases, and 19 bases lay in between. In germline, CDR1 is SGDLS, CDR2 YYNGEE. The CDR3 consists of 15 residues. This entry comes from a study of CD8+ T cells in alopecia areata. Overall study: The drug, oral tofacitinib, was given to treated patients at 5 to 10 mg twice daily. Notes on the study in general: Mice gave a clearer picture of TCR sharing than patients did, possibly for HLA-related reasons. Sequencing of scalp samples also includes resident alphabeta T cells from normal skin.

This rearrangement joins TRBV9 to TRBJ2-7; D possibly corresponds to TRBD1 (6 bases). Material: CD4+ T cells sorted from blood, obtained at week 0. The receptor's source is a human donor with alopecia areata. For the CDR3, the DNA is TGTGCCAGCAGCCCGACCCCGAGGGGGTTTGACGAGCAGTACTTC. Protein product: CASSPTPRGFDEQYF.